This TCR beta chain was identified during a study of OX40 agonist ivuxolimab in advanced cancers. Across the study: The diagnoses of dose-escalation patients were hepatocellular carcinoma, melanoma, renal cell or head and neck cancer.

Overall study findings and caveats: Among T cells, CD8+ cells averaged more expanded clones than CD4+ cells. In the 0.1 to 3.0 mg/kg range, CD4+ and CD8+ blood T cells had expanded clonally by week 6.

With regard to this clone: The antigen is unknown.

TCRdb's copy holds only in-frame clones and misses some; the assay was immunoSEQ multiplex PCR. This sample has tens of thousands of clones, with around 91% found just once. Peripheral blood came from all dose cohorts at three timepoints. The specimen comprised CD4+ or CD8+ T cells sorted from blood, sampled in a trial of the OX40 agonist ivuxolimab. The sequence was collected from an adult with an advanced solid tumor such as melanoma, head and neck, liver or kidney cancer.

The CDR3 bases are TGTGCCAGCACCCCAGATCGGGCAGCCCGCTCTGGAAACACCATATATTTT. Translation: CASTPDRAARSGNTIYF. The chain links TRBV2 to TRBJ1-3; D ambiguous. CDR3 size: 17 residues. V was pared by 7 bases and J by 0 bases, with 19 bases between. Germline CDR1 and CDR2: SNHLY and FYNNEI.